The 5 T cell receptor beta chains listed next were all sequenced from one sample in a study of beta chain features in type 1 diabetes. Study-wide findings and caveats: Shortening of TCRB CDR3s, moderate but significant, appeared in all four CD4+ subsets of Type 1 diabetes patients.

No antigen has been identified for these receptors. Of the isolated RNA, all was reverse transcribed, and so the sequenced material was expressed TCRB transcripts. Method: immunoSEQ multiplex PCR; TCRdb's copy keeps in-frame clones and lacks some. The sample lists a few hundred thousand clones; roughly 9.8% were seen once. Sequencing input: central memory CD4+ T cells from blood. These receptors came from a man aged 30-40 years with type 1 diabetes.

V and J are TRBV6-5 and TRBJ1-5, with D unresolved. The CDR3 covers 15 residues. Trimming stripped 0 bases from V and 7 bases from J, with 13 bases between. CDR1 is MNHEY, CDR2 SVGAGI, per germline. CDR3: CASSYSAGPGQPQHF. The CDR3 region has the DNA TGTGCCAGCAGTTACTCAGCCGGGCCCGGACAGCCCCAGCATTTT.

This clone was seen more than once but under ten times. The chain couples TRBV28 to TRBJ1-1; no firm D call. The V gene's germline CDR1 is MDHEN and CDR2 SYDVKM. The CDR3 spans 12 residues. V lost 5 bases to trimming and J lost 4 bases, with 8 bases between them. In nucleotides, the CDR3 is TGTGCCAGCAGTGAGTATCGCACTGAAGCTTTCTTT. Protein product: CASSEYRTEAFF.

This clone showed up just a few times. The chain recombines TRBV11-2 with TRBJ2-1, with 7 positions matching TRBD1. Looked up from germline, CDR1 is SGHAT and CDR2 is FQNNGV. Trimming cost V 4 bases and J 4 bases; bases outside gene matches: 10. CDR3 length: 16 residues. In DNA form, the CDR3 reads TGTGCCAGCAGCTCACAAACCGGGACAGTATACAATGAGCAGTTCTTC. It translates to CASSSQTGTVYNEQFF.

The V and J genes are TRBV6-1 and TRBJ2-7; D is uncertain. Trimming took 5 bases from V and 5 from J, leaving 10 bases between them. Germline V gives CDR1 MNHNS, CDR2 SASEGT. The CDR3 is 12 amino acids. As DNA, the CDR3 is TGTGCCAGCAGTTCACGACAAAACGAGCAGTACTTC. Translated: CASSSRQNEQYF.

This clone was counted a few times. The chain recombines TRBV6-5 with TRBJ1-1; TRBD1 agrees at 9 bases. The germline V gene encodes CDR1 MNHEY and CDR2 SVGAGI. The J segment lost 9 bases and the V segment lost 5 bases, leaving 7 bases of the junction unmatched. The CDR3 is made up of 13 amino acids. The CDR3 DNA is TGTGCCAGCAGTGCTTTAGACAGGGGGAAAGCTTTCTTT. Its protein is CASSALDRGKAFF.